The 26 T cell receptor beta chains below all came from one sample that was sequenced in a study of CD8 T cells in ankylosing spondylitis. TCRdb analysed the 5' RACE reads with MiXCR anew, one entry per CDR3 protein. The repertoire has over 75,000 distinct CDR3 sequences, about 9% of them found once; the top ten carry 4.5% to 5.5%. The source material was blood, either unsorted or a sorted T cell fraction (not recorded which). The source of these receptors is a male donor with ankylosing spondylitis or in good health (not recorded which).

The J gene is TRBJ2-5, the V gene TRBV6-1; D is undetermined. V shed 4 bases and J shed 2 bases, with 14 bases lying between them. The CDR3 is made up of 15 amino acids. Per the germline V gene, CDR1 is MNHNS and CDR2 is SASEGT. The DNA for the CDR3 is TGTGCCAGCAGTGTGGGCGGCGATACTCAAGAGACCCAGTACTTC. Translation gives CASSVGGDTQETQYF.

This clonotype was detected only a few times. This sequence joins TRBV7-9 and TRBJ1-5, with D unclear. Germline-derived CDR1 and CDR2 are SEHNR and FQNEAQ (reference sequence). V was trimmed by 5 bases and J by 0 bases, leaving 11 bases between them. The CDR3 contains 15 residues. The CDR3 reads CASSLSVYSNQPQHF. CDR3 nucleotides: TGTGCCAGCAGCCTCTCGGTCTATAGCAATCAGCCCCAGCATTTT.

The chain joins TRBV10-3 to TRBJ2-1; possible D gene TRBD2, 6 bases. The V gene's germline CDR1 is ENHRY and CDR2 SYGVKD. Trimming cost V 2 bases and J 0 bases, with 8 bases left between them. The CDR3 has 15 residues. CDR3 bases: TGTGCCATCAGTGAGGGGGGGAGCTCCTACAATGAGCAGTTCTTC. This encodes CAISEGGSSYNEQFF.

This clonotype was found many times. This rearrangement joins TRBV11-1 to TRBJ2-7, with D possibly TRBD2 on 6 matching bases. The germline V gene has CDR1 SGHAT and CDR2 FQDESV (reference sequence). Trimming left V 0 bases short and J 3 bases short, with 24 bases between. The length of the CDR3 is 19 residues. Written as DNA, the CDR3 is TGTGCCAGCAGCTTAGCCCGACTAGAACTCGATACAAGACGCTACGAGCAGTACTTC. Its protein product is CASSLARLELDTRRYEQYF. The variable domain in full, with the rest retrieved from reference TRBV11-1 and TRBJ2-7, is EAEVAQSPRYKITEKSQAVAFWCDPISGHATLYWYRQILGQGPELLVQFQDESVVDDSQLPKDRFSAERLKGVDSTLKIQPAELGDSAMYLCASSLARLELDTRRYEQYFGPGTRLTVT.

This clonotype was counted many times. This chain links TRBV27 with TRBJ2-3; D is undetermined. Trimming stripped 0 bases from V and 3 bases from J, with 4 bases between. The CDR3 has 13 amino acids. The germline V gene encodes CDR1 MNHEY and CDR2 SMNVEV (reference sequence). CDR3 region: CASSLSGTDTQYF. Here the CDR3 DNA reads TGTGCCAGCAGTTTATCTGGGACAGATACGCAGTATTTT.

This clonotype was seen a few times. V gene TRBV11-2 combines with J gene TRBJ2-1; weak D call: TRBD2 (6 bases). CDR1 and CDR2 from the germline V gene are SGHAT and FQNNGV. The CDR3 length is 13 residues. V was clipped by 4 bases and J by 9 bases, with 13 bases between them. The CDR3 here is CASSWGVGSEQFF. The CDR3 DNA sequence: TGTGCCAGCAGCTGGGGGGTGGGGAGTGAGCAGTTCTTC.

This clonotype was counted many times. The chain couples TRBV28 to TRBJ2-1; TRBD1 matches 7 bases. Germline V lookup: CDR1 MDHEN, CDR2 SYDVKM. Losses at the gene ends were 6 bases for V and 6 bases for J; bases not matched to a gene: 11. This CDR3 spans 15 amino acids. CDR3 in DNA: TGTGCCAGCAGCCGACAGGGCCACCAAAGCAATGAGCAGTTCTTC. It translates to CASSRQGHQSNEQFF.

This clonotype appeared many times. The rearrangement uses TRBV7-3 and TRBJ1-1, with a possible D match to TRBD1 (5 bases). This CDR3 has 16 amino acids. CDR1 and CDR2 from the germline V gene are SGHTA and FQGTGA. V was trimmed by 5 bases and J by 6 bases, leaving 22 bases between them. CDR3 sequence (DNA): TGTGCCAGCAGCCCAAACCCGGACACTCGGTTGTCTGAAGCTTTCTTT. Its protein product is CASSPNPDTRLSEAFF.

This clonotype occurred a few times. This chain links TRBV4-1 with TRBJ2-3; D unclear. From germline, CDR1 is MGHRA and CDR2 YSYEKL. V was clipped by 1 base and J by 8 bases, with 19 bases between them. The length of the CDR3 is 16 residues. CDR3 in amino acids: CASSQATGPTLATQYF. The CDR3 coding sequence is TGCGCCAGCAGCCAAGCTACCGGGCCGACGCTCGCTACGCAGTATTTT.

This clonotype appeared many times. This chain links TRBV10-2 with TRBJ2-5; 11 bases are a match to TRBD2. Germline V gene data show CDR1 as WSHSY and CDR2 as SAAADI. The V segment lost 7 bases and the J segment 6 bases; nucleotides outside the gene matches: 16. The CDR3 length is 17 residues. In nucleotides, the CDR3 is TGCGCCAGCACCCCACTTACGACTAGCGGGGTGGGAAAGACCCAGTACTTC. Translation gives CASTPLTTSGVGKTQYF.

This clonotype was recorded at least ten times. The DNA of the CDR3 is TGCAGTGGGACAGGGGGCTTCGATGAGCAGTTCTTC. This gives the protein CSGTGGFDEQFF. The rearrangement links TRBV20-1 to TRBJ2-1; 11 nucleotides line up with TRBD1. The CDR3 consists of 12 residues. Germline assignment: CDR1 DFQATT and CDR2 SNEGSKA (reference sequence). After removal of 7 bases from V and 8 bases from J, the junction contained 4 bases not matched to a gene.

This clonotype has a count of ten or more. The chain uses TRBV12-3 or TRBV12-4 and TRBJ2-1; 7 positions agree with TRBD1. V was clipped by 3 bases and J by 3 bases; unmatched bases: 5. There are 15 residues in the CDR3. The CDR3 DNA follows: TGTGCCAGCAGTTTTGAGACAGGGAGCTACAATGAGCAGTTCTTC. This encodes CASSFETGSYNEQFF.

This clonotype was picked up many times. This chain joins TRBV7-2 and TRBJ1-2; no reliable D call. The CDR3 length is 15 residues. Germline lookup yields CDR1 SGHTA and CDR2 FQGNSA. The V and J ends lost 5 bases and 4 bases respectively, with 17 bases between them. The CDR3 reads CASSPGPREGYGYTF. In DNA form, the CDR3 reads TGTGCCAGCAGCCCCGGGCCCCGGGAGGGCTATGGCTACACCTTC.

This clonotype was detected ten times or more. J is TRBJ2-3 and V is TRBV24-1; 8 positions match TRBD1. The germline V gene encodes CDR1 KGHDR and CDR2 SFDVKD. V trimming: 4 bases; J trimming: 1 base; junction bases outside the gene matches: 6. There are 16 residues in the CDR3. This CDR3 reads CATSEPTGGGTDTQYF. The CDR3 DNA follows: TGTGCCACCAGTGAGCCCACAGGGGGTGGCACAGATACGCAGTATTTT.

V and J are TRBV12-3 or TRBV12-4 and TRBJ2-7; D might be TRBD2 (6 bases). Trimming pared 3 bases from V and 5 bases from J, leaving 17 bases between. The CDR3 length is 15 residues. This CDR3 reads CASSFPPYAGNEQYF. The CDR3 DNA is TGTGCCAGCAGTTTTCCCCCGTACGCGGGAAACGAGCAGTACTTC.

In its sample, this clonotype was seen many times. The genes are TRBV12-3 or TRBV12-4 and TRBJ2-1; 8 positions match TRBD2. The CDR3 covers 16 residues. The J segment lost 6 bases and the V segment lost 6 bases, leaving 13 bases of the junction unmatched. The CDR3 nucleotides are TGTGCCAGCAGCCATGGGGCGGGGGGCGAAAGCAATGAGCAGTTCTTC. Translation: CASSHGAGGESNEQFF.

On this clonotype itself: A much larger clonotype is one base distant, so this may be a read error. V usage is TRBV7-7 and J usage is TRBJ2-2; D not resolved. This CDR3 contains 13 residues. Germline CDR1 SSHAT, CDR2 FNYEAQ (reference sequence). CDR3 nucleotides: TGTGCTAGCAGCCCAAGGTACATCGGGGAGCTGTTTTTT. The encoded protein is CASSPRYIGELFF.

This clonotype showed up just a few times. The CDR3 DNA is TGTGCCAGCAGTGATACAGGGGCCGTCTACGAGCAGTACTTC. Its protein is CASSDTGAVYEQYF. The chain links TRBV2 to TRBJ2-7; 7 bases line up with TRBD1. This CDR3 spans 14 amino acids. Germline V CDR1 and CDR2: SNHLY, FYNNEI. V lost 3 bases, J lost 3 bases, and 5 bases stayed unmatched.

This clonotype was detected many times. J is TRBJ2-2 and V is TRBV18; no clear D gene. V lost 2 bases to trimming and J lost 7 bases, with 5 bases between them. This CDR3 contains 12 residues. Germline CDR1 and CDR2: KGHSH and LQKENI. CDR3 sequence: CASSPDGGELFF. The CDR3 coding sequence is TGTGCCAGCTCACCAGATGGCGGGGAGCTGTTTTTT.

This clonotype showed up many times. The chain is built from TRBV12-3 or TRBV12-4 and TRBJ1-1; perhaps TRBD1 as D (5 bases). Trimming shortened V by 6 bases and J by 4 bases, and 18 bases separated the two germline ends. The CDR3 has 15 residues. CDR3 DNA: TGTGCCAGCAGCCCAGGGAGGGCGGAGGGCACTGAAGCTTTCTTT. Translated: CASSPGRAEGTEAFF.

This clonotype was observed many times. The V and J genes are TRBV20-1 and TRBJ1-5; maybe TRBD1 (5 bases). Germline V gives CDR1 DFQATT, CDR2 SNEGSKA (reference sequence). V lost 5 bases and J 4 bases, leaving 12 bases between the germline ends. This CDR3 is 13 amino acids long. The CDR3 DNA is TGCAGTGCTTGGGGGGGTTTTAATCAGCCCCAGCATTTT. As protein: CSAWGGFNQPQHF.

This clonotype was seen repeatedly, ten times or more. The chain joins TRBV28 to TRBJ1-1; perhaps TRBD1 as D (5 bases). Germline V gene sequence: CDR1 MDHEN, CDR2 SYDVKM. V was shortened by 5 bases and J by 10 bases, with 20 bases between the two germline ends. The CDR3 is 14 amino acids. The CDR3 coding sequence is TGTGCCAGCAGTCCTCTGGCGGGTTTAAGGGGAGCTTTCTTT. Translating gives CASSPLAGLRGAFF.

This clonotype was detected ten times or more. The rearrangement joins TRBV2 to TRBJ2-4; 7 nucleotides match TRBD2. The CDR3 is 16 residues long. V gave up 5 bases and J gave up 0 bases; unmatched junction bases: 7. CDR1 SNHLY and CDR2 FYNNEI come from the germline V gene. Here the CDR3 DNA reads TGTGCCAGCAGTAACCGGGACTACCTAGCCAAAAACATTCAGTACTTC. The encoded protein is CASSNRDYLAKNIQYF.

Ten or more counts support this clonotype. The chain combines TRBV6-6 with TRBJ1-2; a weak D match, TRBD1 (5 bases). The CDR3 has 14 residues. V was shortened by 6 bases and J by 0 bases, with 11 bases between the two germline ends. Germline V CDR1 and CDR2: MNHNY, SVGAGI (reference sequence). CDR3 sequence: CASRPGLSNYGYTF. In nucleotides, the CDR3 is TGTGCCAGCAGGCCGGGACTCTCTAACTATGGCTACACCTTC.

This clonotype was counted ten times or more. The genes are TRBV12-3 or TRBV12-4 and TRBJ2-3; 8 bases are shared with TRBD2. V lost 6 bases and J lost 4; bases outside the gene matches: 12. CDR3 length: 16 amino acids. CDR3 in DNA: TGTGCCAGCAGCCTCGGCGGGGGGCCCAGCCCAGATACGCAGTATTTT. Protein sequence: CASSLGGGPSPDTQYF.

This clonotype was counted many times. This rearrangement joins TRBV27 to TRBJ2-6; D assignment may be TRBD1 or TRBD2 (5 bases each). The CDR3 is made up of 16 amino acids. V gave up 6 bases and J gave up 1 base, with 13 bases separating them. Germline V gives CDR1 MNHEY, CDR2 SMNVEV (reference sequence). In DNA, the CDR3 is TGTGCCAGCAGAGAGACAGAGGGGTCTGGGGCCAACGTCCTGACTTTC. Residues: CASRETEGSGANVLTF.